The rows below give T cell receptor beta chains drawn from one sample of a study of cytomegalovirus exposure and HLA in healthy donors. Profiling relied on immunoSEQ multiplex PCR, and the TCRdb table lists in-frame clones only, not all of them. Of almost 200,000 clones in the sample, 79% were seen once. The sample consisted of PBMCs. The receptors shown here come from a male donor in good health and CMV-seropositive. Each CDR3 is given with its conserved first and last residue. D genes are given only for firm matches. Clone size is shown for a subset of rows, as once, few, many or a class of expanded clone.

j_gene | v_gene | abundance | d_gene | CDR3aa | CDR3nt
TRBJ2-7 | TRBV5-4 | NA | TRBD1 | CASSLGPGQGDEQYF | TGTGCCAGCAGCTTGGGGCCGGGACAGGGGGACGAGCAGTACTTC
TRBJ1-6 | TRBV27 | NA | NA | CASSFWAGNSPLHF | TGTGCCAGCAGTTTTTGGGCGGGCAATTCACCCCTCCACTTT
TRBJ2-7 | TRBV27 | NA | NA | CASRSGTRGYEQYF | TGTGCCAGCAGGTCTGGGACACGGGGCTACGAGCAGTACTTC
TRBJ1-4 | TRBV6-1 | NA | NA | CASSEQNNEKLFF | TGTGCCAGCAGTGAGCAGAACAATGAAAAACTGTTTTTT
TRBJ1-4 | TRBV5-1 | NA | TRBD1 | CATTPGTGGVGSEKLFF | TGCGCCACGACACCCGGGACAGGGGGCGTTGGGAGTGAAAAACTGTTTTTT
TRBJ1-2 | TRBV6-6 | NA | TRBD1 | CASGNTGGYGYTF | TGTGCCAGCGGAAATACAGGGGGCTATGGCTACACCTTC
TRBJ2-1 | TRBV10-3 | NA | TRBD2 | CAIRTSGEQFF | TGTGCCATCAGGACTAGCGGGGAGCAGTTCTTC
TRBJ2-1 | TRBV7-3 | NA | TRBD2 | CASSAIAGGNNEQFF | TGTGCCAGCAGCGCTATAGCGGGGGGAAACAATGAGCAGTTCTTC
TRBJ1-2 | TRBV4-3 | few | NA | CASSQTTPPGLYGYTF | TGCGCCAGCAGCCAAACGACCCCCCCAGGGCTCTATGGCTACACCTTC
TRBJ2-7 | TRBV6-5 | NA | TRBD1 | CASGLDRGYEQYF | TGTGCCAGCGGTTTGGACAGGGGCTACGAGCAGTACTTC
TRBJ2-7 | TRBV4-1 | NA | TRBD2 | CASSQGLAGPYEQYF | TGCGCCAGCAGCCAAGGGCTAGCGGGCCCCTACGAGCAGTACTTC
TRBJ1-6 | TRBV27 | NA | NA | CASMLASVRDTNSPLHF | TGTGCCAGCATGCTTGCGTCCGTCCGGGACACCAATTCACCCCTCCACTTT
TRBJ2-7 | TRBV30 | NA | TRBD1 | CAWMSGQGYEQYF | TGTGCCTGGATGTCGGGACAGGGCTACGAGCAGTACTTC
TRBJ2-7 | TRBV6-5 | NA | TRBD2 | CASSQTSGGGYEQYF | TGTGCCAGCAGCCAAACTAGCGGGGGGGGGTACGAGCAGTACTTC
TRBJ2-1 | TRBV5-5 | NA | NA | CASSLSVGSNEQFF | TGTGCCAGCAGCTTGTCTGTCGGGAGCAATGAGCAGTTCTTC
TRBJ1-4 | TRBV6-5 | NA | NA | CASSYSRQYEKLFF | TGTGCCAGCAGTTACTCGCGACAGTATGAAAAACTGTTTTTT
TRBJ2-1 | TRBV2 | NA | TRBD1 | CASQGWYNEQFF | TGTGCCTCACAGGGGTGGTACAATGAGCAGTTCTTC
TRBJ2-7 | TRBV7-3 | NA | TRBD2 | CASSLAAGGGYEQYF | TGTGCCAGCAGCTTAGCGGCGGGAGGAGGTTACGAGCAGTACTTC
TRBJ2-7 | TRBV19 | NA | NA | CTSSIGPGVSYEQYF | TGTACCAGTAGTATCGGGCCGGGGGTGAGCTACGAGCAGTACTTC
TRBJ1-2 | TRBV5-1 | NA | NA | CASSPAGDYGYTF | TGCGCCAGCAGCCCCGCGGGGGACTATGGCTACACCTTC